A single sample gave rise to the 31 T cell receptor beta chains below, sequenced in a study of read filtering for tumor transcriptome and immune sequencing. The library was built from approximately 400 ng RNA with molecular barcoded adaptors for alpha/delta and beta/gamma chains. Via MiXCR, TCRdb re-called the reads, giving one row per CDR3 protein. Among over 90,000 distinct CDR3 sequences listed, roughly a fifth were seen once. Sample: a population of CD138-negative cells sorted from bone marrow. These receptors were obtained from a donor at least 40 years old with multiple myeloma.

Of note for this clonotype: Possible read error: a much larger clone is one base away. The chain is built from TRBV20-1 and TRBJ2-3, with 7 bases aligning to TRBD1. Germline CDR1 reads DFQATT; CDR2 reads SNEGSKA (reference sequence). The CDR3 runs 15 residues. The CDR3 DNA reads as TGCAGTGCTAGAGATTGGGACAGTCGGGCAGATACGCAGTGTTTT. Amino acid sequence: CSARDWDSRADTQCF.

This chain links TRBV4-2 with TRBJ2-3, with D possibly being TRBD1 (5 bases). The germline V gene encodes CDR1 LGHNA and CDR2 YNFKEQ. V shed 2 bases and J shed 0 bases, with 9 bases lying between them. The CDR3 extends over 15 amino acids. CDR3 sequence: CASSQTGTSTDTQYF. CDR3 coding DNA: TGTGCCAGCAGCCAAACAGGAACTAGCACAGATACGCAGTATTTT.

This clonotype has at least ten counts. The chain recombines TRBV5-4 with TRBJ1-4; no reliable D call. This CDR3 comprises 15 residues. The germline V gene encodes CDR1 SGHNT and CDR2 YYREEE (reference sequence). Trimming pared 0 bases from V and 7 bases from J, leaving 13 bases between. The CDR3 loop is CASSLGTEGSEKLFF. The DNA of the CDR3 is TGTGCCAGCAGCTTGGGGACCGAGGGAAGTGAAAAACTGTTTTTT.

This clonotype was seen more than once but under ten times. Here the CDR3 DNA reads TGTGCCAGCAGGCATAGGGGGGGGAAGGATGGCTACACCTTC. Amino acids: CASRHRGGKDGYTF. The chain employs TRBV2 and TRBJ1-2, with a possible D match to TRBD1 (6 bases). The CDR3 sequence is 14 residues long. Trimming pared 6 bases from V and 6 bases from J, leaving 17 bases between. Germline V gives CDR1 SNHLY, CDR2 FYNNEI.

The rearrangement uses TRBV28 and TRBJ2-7; perhaps TRBD1 as D (6 bases). The length of the CDR3 is 14 residues. Germline V gene lookup returns CDR1 MDHEN and CDR2 SYDVKM. V lost 5 bases, J lost 4 bases, and 15 bases lay in between. The CDR3 protein is CASSLGADRYEQYF. The DNA of the CDR3 is TGTGCCAGCAGTCTGGGGGCGGACAGATACGAGCAGTACTTC.

Many counts were recorded for this clonotype. This chain joins TRBV29-1 and TRBJ2-1, with TRBD2 matching 10 bases. The V gene's germline CDR1 is SQVTM and CDR2 ANQGSEA. The CDR3 has 15 residues. With V trimmed by 0 bases and J by 9 bases, 8 bases remained unmatched. The CDR3 sequence is CSVEDSGGAKGEQFF. DNA of the CDR3: TGCAGCGTTGAAGACAGCGGGGGGGCCAAGGGTGAGCAGTTCTTC.

Details on this clonotype: This could be a read error, since a much larger clone is one nucleotide away. The chain joins TRBV29-1 to TRBJ1-2; D remains unclear. Germline CDR1 SQVTM, CDR2 ANQGSEA. CDR3 length: 14 residues. The CDR3 region is CSVEERPTNYGHTF. As DNA, the CDR3 is TGCAGCGTTGAAGAACGGCCGACTAACTATGGCCACACCTTC.

This clonotype was detected many times. This rearrangement joins TRBV30 to TRBJ2-5; D gene unclear. Germline lookup yields CDR1 GTSNPN and CDR2 SVGIG (reference sequence). V lost 6 bases and J lost 5, with 10 bases in between. The CDR3 extends over 11 amino acids. The CDR3 is CACYQFETQYF. For the CDR3, the DNA is TGTGCCTGCTACCAATTCGAGACCCAGTACTTC.

This clonotype was seen a few times. V and J are TRBV3-1 and TRBJ1-5, with D perhaps matching TRBD1 (5 bases). Between the trimmed V and J ends, which lost 1 base and 4 bases, there was a span of 11 bases. Germline lookup yields CDR1 LGHDT and CDR2 YNNKEL (reference sequence). The CDR3 is 15 residues long. In DNA form, the CDR3 reads TGTGCCAGCAGCCAAGGCTGGGGGACTAATCAGCCCCAGCATTTT. Translation: CASSQGWGTNQPQHF.

There are many counts of this clonotype. This chain uses TRBV5-4 with TRBJ2-5; D possibly uses TRBD1 or TRBD2 (5 bases each). From germline, CDR1 is SGHNT and CDR2 YYREEE (reference sequence). V lost 4 bases and J lost 5, with 12 bases in between. The CDR3 is 13 amino acids. DNA of the CDR3: TGTGCCAGCAGCCCAACTGAGGGGGAGACCCAGTACTTC. Translating it yields CASSPTEGETQYF.

Of note for this clonotype: This may be a read error: a much more frequent sequence differs by one nucleotide. The chain is built from TRBV11-2 and TRBJ1-1; no clear D gene. V lost 4 bases to trimming and J lost 0 bases, with 15 bases between them. The CDR3 is made up of 16 amino acids. The V gene's germline CDR1 is SGHAT and CDR2 FQNNGV. The chain's CDR3 is CASSSNKKWLNTEAFF. The DNA of the CDR3 is TGTGCCAGCAGCTCTAATAAGAAGTGGTTGAACACTGAAGCTTTCTTT.

The sample holds many counts of this clonotype. This chain uses TRBV5-4 with TRBJ1-5, with 7 positions matching TRBD1. The CDR3 is 15 residues long. The germline CDR1 and CDR2 sequences are SGHNT and YYREEE (reference sequence). V was clipped by 2 bases and J by 3 bases; unmatched bases: 5. In DNA form, the CDR3 reads TGTGCCAGCAGCTTTGGCGGGACAGCCAATCAGCCCCAGCATTTT. Amino acids: CASSFGGTANQPQHF.

Note on this clonotype: A much larger clone differs by one base, so this may be a read error. The rearrangement links TRBV18 to TRBJ1-1, with no clear D. CDR1 and CDR2 from the germline V gene are KGHSH and LQKENI. CDR3 length equals 14 residues. In DNA form, the CDR3 reads TGTGCCAACTCACCAGCCTCGTGGGGCACTGAAGCTTTCTTT. Amino acids: CANSPASWGTEAFF.

This clonotype appeared many times. The chain links TRBV30 to TRBJ2-7; no definite D call. The germline V gene has CDR1 GTSNPN and CDR2 SVGIG (reference sequence). CDR3 length: 11 residues. The V end lost 6 bases, the J end lost 2 bases, and 8 bases lay between the germline ends. For the CDR3, the DNA is TGTGCCTGCTCTGGAGCCTACGAGCAGTACTTC. Its protein is CACSGAYEQYF. The full variable domain, rest sourced from reference TRBV30 and TRBJ2-7, is SQTIHQWPATLVQPVGSPLSLECTVEGTSNPNLYWYRQAAGRGLQLLFYSVGIGQISSEVPQNLSASRPQDRQFILSSKKLLLSDSGFYLCACSGAYEQYFGPGTRLTVT.

There are many counts of this clonotype. J is TRBJ2-3 and V is TRBV28; the match to TRBD1 covers 7 bases. Germline loops: CDR1 MDHEN, CDR2 SYDVKM. The J segment lost 2 bases and the V segment lost 7 bases, leaving 12 bases of the junction unmatched. The CDR3 runs 16 residues. The CDR3 region is CASTDQGDSNTDTQYF. CDR3 coding DNA: TGTGCCAGCACCGACCAAGGGGACAGCAACACAGATACGCAGTATTTT.

The chain recombines TRBV5-1 with TRBJ2-3; D is unresolved. The CDR3 contains 14 residues. V was shortened by 0 bases and J by 0 bases, with 5 bases between the two germline ends. CDR1 and CDR2 from the germline V gene are SGHRS and YFSETQ. In DNA, the CDR3 is TGCGCCAGCAGCTTGGCGCTGAGCACAGATACGCAGTATTTT. This translates into CASSLALSTDTQYF. Looking up the rest from reference TRBV5-1 and TRBJ2-3 gives the full variable domain: KAGVTQTPRYLIKTRGQQVTLSCSPISGHRSVSWYQQTPGQGLQFLFEYFSETQRNKGNFPGRFSGRQFSNSRSEMNVSTLELGDSALYLCASSLALSTDTQYFGPGTRLTVL.

This clonotype came up many times. This chain links TRBV20-1 with TRBJ2-1; 10 bases match TRBD2. Germline CDR1 is DFQATT and CDR2 is SNEGSKA (reference sequence). CDR3 length: 15 amino acids. V trimming: 4 bases; J trimming: 7 bases; junction bases outside the gene matches: 10. The CDR3 sequence: CSATNLAGVDNEQFF. The CDR3, as DNA: TGCAGTGCTACCAATCTAGCGGGGGTAGATAATGAGCAGTTCTTC.

In this sample, this clonotype turned up many times. The CDR3 nucleotides read TGTGCCAGCAGGCCCGACAGGGCACCTCATCAGCCCCAGCATTTT. The encoded protein is CASRPDRAPHQPQHF. The rearrangement uses TRBV28 and TRBJ1-5, with 7 nucleotides matching TRBD1. Germline values: CDR1 MDHEN, CDR2 SYDVKM. The CDR3 is 15 residues long. The junction had 10 bases not matched to a gene; V was cut back by 6 bases and J by 5 bases.

The chain combines TRBV30 with TRBJ1-5, with D possibly matching TRBD1 (5 bases). Trimming took off 1 base at V and 7 bases at J, with 14 bases between the two ends. The CDR3 is 14 residues long. Germline V gene lookup returns CDR1 GTSNPN and CDR2 SVGIG (reference sequence). CDR3 sequence: CAWSGGPRGQPQHF. The CDR3 DNA reads as TGTGCCTGGAGTGGGGGCCCCCGGGGCCAGCCCCAGCATTTT.

There are many counts of this clonotype. V gene TRBV7-8 combines with J gene TRBJ1-1; D is perhaps TRBD1 (6 bases). CDR1 and CDR2 (germline): SGHVS, FQNEAQ. Between the trimmed V and J ends, which lost 4 bases and 10 bases, there was a span of 16 bases. The CDR3 is 13 amino acids. The CDR3 sequence is CASSSQGGGRAFF. The CDR3 DNA reads as TGTGCCAGCAGCTCACAGGGCGGGGGTAGAGCTTTCTTT.

Only one count was recorded for this clonotype. Possible read error: a much larger clone is one base away. CDR3 loop: CACTPRKLSTDTQYF. DNA of the CDR3: TGTGCCTGCACCCCTCGGAAACTGAGCACAGATACGCAGTATTTT. The chain has TRBV6-1 and TRBJ2-3; D is unresolved. CDR1 MNHNS and CDR2 SASEGT come from the germline V gene. The CDR3 is 15 residues long. The V gene lost 11 bases and the J gene lost 0 bases, with 18 bases spanning the gap.

In this sample, this clonotype turned up a few times. CDR3 DNA sequence: TGCAGCGTGTACAGGGAGGTCTATGGCTACACCTTC. It specifies CSVYREVYGYTF. The chain joins TRBV29-1 to TRBJ1-2; a weak D match, TRBD1 (6 bases). CDR3 length: 12 residues. Trimming took off 6 bases at V and 4 bases at J, with 12 bases between the two ends. In germline, CDR1 is SQVTM, CDR2 ANQGSEA. Full variable domain (rest looked up from reference TRBV29-1 and TRBJ1-2): SAVISQKPSRDICQRGTSLTIQCQVDSQVTMMFWYRQQPGQSLTLIATANQGSEATYESGFVIDKFPISRPNLTFSTLTVSNMSPEDSSIYLCSVYREVYGYTFGSGTRLTVV.

In its sample, this clonotype was seen many times. This chain uses TRBV7-3 with TRBJ2-2; the D gene is possibly TRBD1 (6 bases). Germline V lookup: CDR1 SGHTA, CDR2 FQGTGA. The CDR3 length is 15 residues. V shed 5 bases and J shed 6 bases, with 16 bases lying between them. CDR3 coding DNA: TGTGCCAGCAGCCTCTCAATCGCAGGGGCCGGGGAGCTGTTTTTT. Its protein is CASSLSIAGAGELFF.

Worth noting for this clonotype: The junction departs from the called germline gene at one end, perhaps through a read error. V gene TRBV28 combines with J gene TRBJ2-1; TRBD1 agrees at 7 bases. CDR1 is MDHEN and CDR2 is SYDVKM in the germline V gene. This CDR3 contains 15 residues. CDR3 loop: CASSLDRATYNEKFF. In nucleotides, the CDR3 is TGTGCCAGCAGTTTAGACAGGGCAACTTACAATGAGAAGTTCTTC.

This clonotype came up many times. V usage is TRBV5-6 and J usage is TRBJ2-1, with D hard to call. V lost 3 bases, J lost 6 bases, and 7 bases lay in between. This CDR3 is built from 12 residues. CDR1 and CDR2 (germline): SGHDT, YYEEEE. The CDR3: CASSYTSNEQFF. In DNA form, the CDR3 reads TGTGCCAGCAGCTATACAAGCAATGAGCAGTTCTTC.

This clonotype was observed many times. The chain combines TRBV5-1 with TRBJ1-5; the D gene is possibly TRBD1 (5 bases). Trimming took off 0 bases at V and 5 bases at J, with 12 bases between the two ends. In germline, CDR1 is SGHRS, CDR2 YFSETQ. CDR3 length: 15 residues. CDR3 amino acids: CASSLAGQTHQPQHF. In DNA form, the CDR3 reads TGCGCCAGCAGCTTGGCAGGACAAACACATCAGCCCCAGCATTTT.

This chain links TRBV12-3 or TRBV12-4 with TRBJ2-3, with 7 bases fitting TRBD1. The V gene end was trimmed by 6 bases and the J gene end by 1 base; junction bases not matched to a gene: 4. The CDR3 loop spans 14 amino acids. This CDR3 is CASSQDRGTDTQYF. CDR3 nucleotides: TGTGCCAGCAGCCAAGACAGGGGCACAGATACGCAGTATTTT.

The rearrangement links TRBV24-1 to TRBJ2-1; possible D gene TRBD2, 6 bases. This CDR3 has 14 amino acids. Trimming took 4 bases from V and 5 from J, leaving 11 bases between them. Germline V lookup: CDR1 KGHDR, CDR2 SFDVKD. The CDR3: CATSDSGLNNEQFF. CDR3 DNA: TGTGCCACCAGTGACTCAGGACTAAACAATGAGCAGTTCTTC.

The chain uses TRBV6-1 and TRBJ1-2, with unresolved D. The CDR3 has 13 residues. Germline CDR1 reads MNHNS; CDR2 reads SASEGT. Trimming stripped 7 bases from V and 0 bases from J, with 9 bases between. CDR3 loop: CASIRGTNYGYTF. The CDR3 region has the DNA TGTGCCAGCATCAGAGGGACTAACTATGGCTACACCTTC.

The DNA of the CDR3 is TGTGCCAGCAGCCGGGACAGCGAAGATACGCAGTATTTT. Translation gives CASSRDSEDTQYF. J is TRBJ2-3 and V is TRBV7-8, with TRBD1 identical over 7 bases. CDR3 size: 13 residues. The germline V gene has CDR1 SGHVS and CDR2 FQNEAQ. Trimming cost V 5 bases and J 5 bases; bases outside gene matches: 4.

In its sample, this clonotype was seen once. The chain uses TRBV12-3 or TRBV12-4 and TRBJ1-5; possibly TRBD1 for D (6 bases). The CDR3 runs 16 residues. V lost 2 bases to trimming and J lost 3 bases, with 14 bases between them. CDR3 protein: CASSLWGRGFNQPQHF. The CDR3 DNA sequence: TGTGCCAGCAGTTTATGGGGGCGAGGGTTCAATCAGCCCCAGCATTTT.